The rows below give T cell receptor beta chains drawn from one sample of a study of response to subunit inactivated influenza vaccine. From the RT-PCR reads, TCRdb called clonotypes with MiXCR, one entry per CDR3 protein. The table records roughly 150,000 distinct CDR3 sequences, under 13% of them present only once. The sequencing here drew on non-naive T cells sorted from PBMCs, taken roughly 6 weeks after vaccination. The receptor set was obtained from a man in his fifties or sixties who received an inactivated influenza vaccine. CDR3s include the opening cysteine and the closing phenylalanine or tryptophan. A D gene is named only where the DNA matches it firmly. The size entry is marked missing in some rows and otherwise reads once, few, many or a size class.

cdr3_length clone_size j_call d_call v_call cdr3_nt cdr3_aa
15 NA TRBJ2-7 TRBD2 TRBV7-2 TGTGCCAGCAGCTTAGACTGGAGCGGGATCTACGAGCAGTACTTC CASSLDWSGIYEQYF
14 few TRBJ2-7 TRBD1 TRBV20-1 TGCAGTGCCCGACCCTACAAACAGGGGTACGAGCAGTACTTC CSARPYKQGYEQYF
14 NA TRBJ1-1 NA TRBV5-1 TGCGCCAGCAGCTTGGCCACGGCGAACACTGAAGCTTTCTTT CASSLATANTEAFF
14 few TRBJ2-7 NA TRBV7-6 TGTGCCAGCAGCCGTGGGGGGGCTGGCTACGAGCAGTACTTC CASSRGGAGYEQYF
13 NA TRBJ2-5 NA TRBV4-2 TGTGCCAGCAGCCAAGATGGGGGCCCGACCCAGTACTTC CASSQDGGPTQYF
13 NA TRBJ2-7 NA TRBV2 TGTGCCACCAAACTTGACAACAGCTACGAGCAGTGCTTC CATKLDNSYEQCF
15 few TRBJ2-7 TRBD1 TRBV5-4 TGTGCCAGCAGCTTGTTCCCCAGGGGGCACCACGAGCAGTACTTC CASSLFPRGHHEQYF
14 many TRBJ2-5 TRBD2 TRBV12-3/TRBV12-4 TGTGCCAGCAGTTTAGGGACTAGCGGGAAGACCCAGTACTTC CASSLGTSGKTQYF
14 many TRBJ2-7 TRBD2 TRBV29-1 TGCAGCGTTGCGGGAGGATCGAGCTCCTACGAGCAGTACTTC CSVAGGSSSYEQYF
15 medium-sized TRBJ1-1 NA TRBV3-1 TGTGCCAGCAGCGTGGACAGCAACATGAACACTGAAGCTTTCTTT CASSVDSNMNTEAFF
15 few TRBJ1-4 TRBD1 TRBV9 TGTGCCAGCAGCGTAGCCGGGACAGTTAACGAAAAACTGTTTTTT CASSVAGTVNEKLFF
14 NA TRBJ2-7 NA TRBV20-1 TGCAGTGCTAGAGAACGTACAGCGAAGGGGGAGCAGTACTTC CSARERTAKGEQYF
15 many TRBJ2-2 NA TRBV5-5 TGTGCCAGCAGCTTAATGCCCGCGAACACCGGGGAGCTGTTTTTT CASSLMPANTGELFF
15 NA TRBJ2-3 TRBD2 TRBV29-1 TGCAGCGTTGAAGATGGGCTAGCGGTGGGAGATACGCAGTATTTT CSVEDGLAVGDTQYF
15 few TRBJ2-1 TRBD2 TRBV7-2 TGTGCCAGCAGATTTCAAGCGGGAGCGGGGAATGAGCAGTTCTTC CASRFQAGAGNEQFF
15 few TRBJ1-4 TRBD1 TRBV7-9 TGTGCCAGCAGTCCGACAGGGGACATTCGGGAAAAACTGTTTTTT CASSPTGDIREKLFF
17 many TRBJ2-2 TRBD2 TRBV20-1 TGCAGTGCTAGCGACCCGGGACTAGCGGGAGTAACCGGGGAGCTGTTTTTT CSASDPGLAGVTGELFF
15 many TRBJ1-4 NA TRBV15 TGTGCCACCAGCAGTCGGGGGCTGGGTAATGAAAAACTGTTTTTT CATSSRGLGNEKLFF
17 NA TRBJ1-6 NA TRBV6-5 TGTGCCAGCAGTTATTGGGAACCGGGACACTATAATTCACCCCTCCACTTT CASSYWEPGHYNSPLHF
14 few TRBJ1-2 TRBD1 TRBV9 TGTGCCAGCAGCCCCTGGACAGGAGACTATGGCTACACCTTC CASSPWTGDYGYTF
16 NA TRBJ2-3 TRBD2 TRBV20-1 TGCAGTGCTAGAAAAGGACTAGCGGGGGGCATTGTGACGCAGTATTTT CSARKGLAGGIVTQYF
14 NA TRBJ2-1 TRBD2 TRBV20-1 TGCAGTGCTAGGTCCGGGACTAGGGGCAATGAGCAGTTCTTC CSARSGTRGNEQFF
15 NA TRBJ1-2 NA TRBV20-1 TGCAGTGGAGAGACTCAGGGACTACCTAACTATGGCTACACCTTC CSGETQGLPNYGYTF
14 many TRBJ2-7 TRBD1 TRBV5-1 TGCGCCAGCAGCTTCCAACAGGGGGCATACGAGCAGTACTTC CASSFQQGAYEQYF
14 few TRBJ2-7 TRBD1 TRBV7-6 TGTGCCAGCAGCCAAACAGGGGGCGGGTACGAGCAGTACTTC CASSQTGGGYEQYF
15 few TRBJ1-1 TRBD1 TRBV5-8 TGTGCCAGCAGCTCCCGACAGGGTCGGGTCACTGAAGCTTTCTTT CASSSRQGRVTEAFF
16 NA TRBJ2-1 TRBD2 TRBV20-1 TGCAGTGCTAGAGGAGGACGGGGGGGCAGTTACAATGAGCAGTTCTTC CSARGGRGGSYNEQFF
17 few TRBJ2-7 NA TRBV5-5 TGTGCCAGCAGCTTGAAGGCGGTGAAGTGGACAAACTACGAGCAGTACTTC CASSLKAVKWTNYEQYF
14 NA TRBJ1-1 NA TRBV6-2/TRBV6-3 TGTGCCAGCAGTCCCGGGATTCAGAACACTGAAGCTTTCTTT CASSPGIQNTEAFF
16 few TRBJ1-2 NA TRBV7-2 TGTGCCAGCAGCTCGTTCCCCCGTGGGGCGGACTATGGCTACACCTTC CASSSFPRGADYGYTF
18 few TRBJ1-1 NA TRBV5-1 TGCGCCAGCAGCTCCACCGGACGGGCAGGGTTCATGAACACTGAAGCTTTCTTT CASSSTGRAGFMNTEAFF
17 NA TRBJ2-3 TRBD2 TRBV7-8 TGTGCCAGCAGCCCCGAAAGTGGACTAGCGGAAACAGATACGCAGTATTTT CASSPESGLAETDTQYF
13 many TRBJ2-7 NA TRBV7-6 TGTGCCAGCAGCTTAGGGTTAGGAGGCGAGCAGTACTTC CASSLGLGGEQYF
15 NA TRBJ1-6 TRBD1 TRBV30 TGTGCCTGGAGTGAAGACAGGGTTCATAATTCACCCCTCCACTTT CAWSEDRVHNSPLHF
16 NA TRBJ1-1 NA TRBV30 TGTGCCTGGAGTGTTTTAGGGTACCACATGAACACTGAAGCTTTCTTT CAWSVLGYHMNTEAFF